A single sample is the source of the 10 T cell receptor beta chains below, sequenced in a study of cytomegalovirus exposure and HLA in healthy donors. Vbeta (60) and Jbeta (13) primers were used in the PCR. Generated by immunoSEQ multiplex PCR, the TCRdb table keeps only in-frame clones and is missing some. The sample consists of 95,000 to 150,000 clones, around 80% of them appearing once. Sequences were obtained from PBMCs. The source of these receptors is a man aged 45-65 years in good health and CMV-seronegative.

The chain uses TRBV29-1 and TRBJ2-5, with 7 bases aligning to TRBD2. The CDR3 runs 12 residues. Trimming cost V 2 bases and J 5 bases; bases outside gene matches: 2. Germline CDR1 is SQVTM and CDR2 is ANQGSEA. CDR3 sequence reads: CSVEPGGETQYF. The DNA for the CDR3 is TGCAGCGTTGAACCCGGGGGGGAGACCCAGTACTTC.

The V gene is TRBV6-4, the J gene TRBJ1-1; TRBD1 aligns across 9 bases. The CDR3 loop spans 14 amino acids. V was pared by 6 bases and J by 2 bases, with 4 bases of the junction left unmatched. Germline assignment: CDR1 MRHNA and CDR2 SNTAGT. The CDR3 sequence is CASSRTGVNTEAFF. The CDR3 DNA sequence: TGTGCCAGCAGCCGGACAGGGGTTAACACTGAAGCTTTCTTT.

J is TRBJ1-1 and V is TRBV9; a possible D gene is TRBD1 (5 bases). Trimming removed 0 bases from V and 1 base from J, with 10 bases in between. The CDR3 has 15 residues. Germline V CDR1 and CDR2: SGDLS, YYNGEE. The CDR3 DNA sequence: TGTGCCAGCAGCGTAGCGTCCGGGGGGAACACTGAAGCTTTCTTT. Its protein product is CASSVASGGNTEAFF.

This clone was counted a few times. This rearrangement joins TRBV14 to TRBJ2-6; unclear D gene. Germline V gene data show CDR1 as SGHDN and CDR2 as FVKESK. The CDR3 has 15 amino acids. Deletions cut 2 bases from V and 0 bases from J, with 5 bases between. For the CDR3, the DNA is TGTGCCAGCAGCCAACCCGGCTCTGGGGCCAACGTCCTGACTTTC. It yields the protein CASSQPGSGANVLTF.

This clone showed up just a few times. V usage is TRBV7-8 and J usage is TRBJ2-5, with D maybe TRBD2 (5 bases). The V gene's germline CDR1 is SGHVS and CDR2 FQNEAQ. The CDR3 consists of 14 residues. The germline V and J ends were trimmed by 3 bases and 3 bases, with 11 bases remaining between them. The CDR3 reads CASSLMSGKETQYF. The CDR3 DNA reads TGTGCCAGCAGCTTGATGTCCGGGAAAGAGACCCAGTACTTC.

This chain links TRBV7-2 with TRBJ1-2; 10 nucleotides line up with TRBD1. The CDR3 is 15 amino acids. J gave up 2 bases and V 2 bases, and 2 bases lay outside the gene matches. CDR1 is SGHTA, CDR2 FQGNSA, per germline. The CDR3 reads CASSLRDRGNYGYTF. In nucleotides, the CDR3 is TGTGCCAGCAGCTTAAGGGACAGGGGAAACTATGGCTACACCTTC.

This clone was found a few times. The chain links TRBV11-2 to TRBJ2-1, with 12 bases identical to TRBD2. This CDR3 spans 15 amino acids. The germline gives CDR1 SGHAT, CDR2 FQNNGV. J was trimmed by 6 bases and V by 1 base; bases with no gene match: 1. CDR3 protein: CASSLGGLAGNEQFF. The CDR3 region has the DNA TGTGCCAGCAGCTTAGGGGGACTAGCGGGCAATGAGCAGTTCTTC. The full variable domain, with the rest looked up from reference TRBV11-2 and TRBJ2-1, is EAGVAQSPRYKIIEKRQSVAFWCNPISGHATLYWYQQILGQGPKLLIQFQNNGVVDDSQLPKDRFSAERLKGVDSTLKIQPAKLEDSAVYLCASSLGGLAGNEQFFGPGTRLTVL.

This chain joins TRBV11-2 and TRBJ2-7, with 11 bases matching TRBD2. After removal of 4 bases from V and 0 bases from J, the junction contained 5 bases not matched to a gene. The CDR3 has 16 residues. The germline CDR1 and CDR2 sequences are SGHAT and FQNNGV. The CDR3, as DNA: TGTGCCAGCAGCTCAATAGCGGGAGGGATCTCCTACGAGCAGTACTTC. Protein sequence: CASSSIAGGISYEQYF. Using reference TRBV11-2 and TRBJ2-7 for the parts outside the CDR3, the full variable domain is EAGVAQSPRYKIIEKRQSVAFWCNPISGHATLYWYQQILGQGPKLLIQFQNNGVVDDSQLPKDRFSAERLKGVDSTLKIQPAKLEDSAVYLCASSSIAGGISYEQYFGPGTRLTVT.

The chain recombines TRBV28 with TRBJ2-1, with TRBD1 matching over 8 bases. After removal of 6 bases from V and 9 bases from J, the junction contained 10 bases not matched to a gene. Germline CDR1 reads MDHEN; CDR2 reads SYDVKM. The CDR3 is 14 amino acids. As DNA, the CDR3 is TGTGCCAGCAGCCCGAGACAGGGGTTAGGTGAGCAGTTCTTC. This encodes CASSPRQGLGEQFF.

This sequence joins TRBV27 and TRBJ1-4; no firm D call. The germline V and J ends were trimmed by 8 bases and 8 bases, with 12 bases remaining between them. Germline-derived CDR1 and CDR2 are MNHEY and SMNVEV (reference sequence). The CDR3 runs 12 residues. CDR3 amino acids: CASGATWEKLFF. DNA of the CDR3: TGTGCCAGCGGTGCAACTTGGGAAAAACTGTTTTTT.